This TCR beta chain was found in a study of post-analysis software for immune sequencing data (dated by TCRdb to the mid-2010s). Regarding the complete study: Recorded disease courses included relapsing-remitting, secondary progressive and progressive-relapsing multiple sclerosis, with some patients lacking subtype annotation. A subset of samples was prepared in parallel using single-end sample barcoding, then pooled and co-amplified after Illumina adapter ligation. Patient repertoires were compared against roughly 11 previously published healthy control repertoires from donors aged roughly 6 to 28 years.

This clonotype was found many times. What this receptor recognizes is not known. No base quality values were provided; no much bigger clone lies one nucleotide off. To demonstrate the VDJtools post-analysis software, the study profiled TCR beta repertoires from the peripheral blood of about 13 young patients with multiple sclerosis. The multiple sclerosis patients were children and adolescents between roughly 6 and 17 years of age. Overall study results and their limits: Normalized Chao1 diversity was significantly lower in multiple sclerosis patients than controls, suggesting substantial peripheral T-cell clonal expansion. Direct clustering with F measure showed strong co-clustering of samples prepared in the same batch, prompting a batch-effect correction. Significantly higher frequencies in patients than in controls were found for a handful of TRBV segments, including TRBV5-6, TRBV5-1 and TRBV20-1. The control group was slightly older than the multiple sclerosis patient group.

Receptor amplification or capture employed PCR. TCRdb names Illumina HiSeq 2500 as the instrument used. To reduce PCR and sequencing biases, unique molecular identifiers were built into the TCR beta cDNA libraries. Some 500,000 cDNA molecules were obtained for every 1 to 10 million input T cells, so each molecule roughly corresponded to one T cell. The same protocol used for the earlier healthy control dataset was applied to prepare and sequence the patient libraries. Samples belonging to the same batch were prepared together, multiplexed and sequenced on a shared HiSeq lane. The authors' analysis ran thus. MIGEC handled the raw barcoded reads, throwing out single-read molecular identifier groups before consensus assembly and CDR3 extraction. Clonotype tables were post-analysed with VDJtools, normalizing diversity by down-sampling all datasets to the smallest sample size. Repertoire overlap clustering matched CDR3 amino acid but not nucleotide sequences to correct batch-related cross-sample contamination. TCRdb applied fastp at Q25 and MiXCR to the public reads, then kept only in-frame beta chains. Every distinct CDR3 protein forms one entry, paired with its most common genes and DNA. These V and J calls are TCRdb output, not the study's own analysis. In this sample the table shows some 260,000 distinct CDR3 sequences, 36% of which occur a single time. 4.5% to 5.5% of the sample is in the top ten clones.

The germline ends are 14 bases apart after V is trimmed by 1 base and J by 8 bases. The germline V gene specifies SGHTA as CDR1 and FQGNSA as CDR2. Its CDR3 holds 14 amino acids, cysteine through phenylalanine. Only the CDR3 DNA stays, 42 bases, in frame from base 1. This clonotype was obtained from a girl aged 10-17 years with multiple sclerosis. The receptor chain draws on TRBV7-2 and TRBJ1-2; the best D guess is TRBD1, with 5 bases matching. The sequenced sample consisted of blood. The CDR3 has the sequence CASSLVGTAYGYTF. The DNA reads TGTGCCAGCAGCTTAGTAGGGACTGCGTACGGCTACACCTTC.